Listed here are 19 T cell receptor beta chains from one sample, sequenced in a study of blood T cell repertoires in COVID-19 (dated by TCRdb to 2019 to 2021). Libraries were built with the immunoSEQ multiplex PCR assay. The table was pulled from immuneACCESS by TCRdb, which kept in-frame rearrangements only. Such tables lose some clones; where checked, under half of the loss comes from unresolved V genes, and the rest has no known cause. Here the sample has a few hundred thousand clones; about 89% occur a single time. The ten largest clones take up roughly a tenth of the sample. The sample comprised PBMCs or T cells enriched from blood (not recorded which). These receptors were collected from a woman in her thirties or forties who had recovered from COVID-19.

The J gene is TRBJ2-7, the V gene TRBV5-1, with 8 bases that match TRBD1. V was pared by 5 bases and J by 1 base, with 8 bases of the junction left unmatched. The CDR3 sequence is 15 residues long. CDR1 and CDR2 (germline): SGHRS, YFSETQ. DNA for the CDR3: TGCGCCAGCAGGTGGGGACAGGAGAGTTCCTACGAGCAGTACTTC. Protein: CASRWGQESSYEQYF.

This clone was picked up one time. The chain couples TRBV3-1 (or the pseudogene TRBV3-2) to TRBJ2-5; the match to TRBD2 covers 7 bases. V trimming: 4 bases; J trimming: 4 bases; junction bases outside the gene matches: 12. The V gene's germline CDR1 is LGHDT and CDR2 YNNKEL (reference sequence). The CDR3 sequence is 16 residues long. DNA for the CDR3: TGTGCCAGCAGCCCCCCCGGGACTATCAATGGAGAGACCCAGTACTTC. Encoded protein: CASSPPGTINGETQYF.

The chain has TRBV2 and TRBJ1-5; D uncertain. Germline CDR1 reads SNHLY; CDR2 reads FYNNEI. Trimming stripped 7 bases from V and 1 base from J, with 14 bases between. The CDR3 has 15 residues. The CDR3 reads CASTGEGLSNQPQHF. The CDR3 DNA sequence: TGTGCCAGCACCGGGGAGGGATTGAGCAATCAGCCCCAGCATTTT.

The CDR3 DNA reads as TGTGCCAGCAGCGCGCAGGGGCGAAACATTCAGTACTTC. It is translated as CASSAQGRNIQYF. This chain uses TRBV5-8 with TRBJ2-4; TRBD1 is a possible D gene (6 bases). CDR3 length equals 13 residues. Trimming cost V 4 bases and J 6 bases, with 11 bases left between them. Germline CDR1 reads SGHTS; CDR2 reads YDEGEE.

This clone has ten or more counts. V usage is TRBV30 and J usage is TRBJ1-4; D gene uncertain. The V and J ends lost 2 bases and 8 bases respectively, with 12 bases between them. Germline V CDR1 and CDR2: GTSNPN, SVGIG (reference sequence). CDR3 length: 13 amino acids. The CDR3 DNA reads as TGTGCCTGGAGTACCCCTGCGGGGGAAAAACTGTTTTTT. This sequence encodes CAWSTPAGEKLFF.

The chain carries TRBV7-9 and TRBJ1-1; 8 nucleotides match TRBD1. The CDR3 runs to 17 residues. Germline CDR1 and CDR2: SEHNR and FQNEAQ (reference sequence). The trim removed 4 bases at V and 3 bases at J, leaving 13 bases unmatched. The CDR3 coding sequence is TGTGCCAGCAGCTCCCCAAGGACAGGGCCCATGGACACTGAAGCTTTCTTT. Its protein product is CASSSPRTGPMDTEAFF.

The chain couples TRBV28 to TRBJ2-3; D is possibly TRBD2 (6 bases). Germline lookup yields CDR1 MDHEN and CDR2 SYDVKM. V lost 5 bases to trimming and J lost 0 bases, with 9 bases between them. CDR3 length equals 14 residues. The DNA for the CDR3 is TGTGCCAGCAGTCAGGGAGGTAGCACAGATACGCAGTATTTT. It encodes CASSQGGSTDTQYF.

The CDR3 region is CASSVLAGVTDTQYF. CDR3 in DNA: TGTGCCAGCAGCGTCCTAGCGGGGGTCACAGATACGCAGTATTTT. The chain joins TRBV9 to TRBJ2-3; TRBD2 agrees at 10 bases. The V gene's germline CDR1 is SGDLS and CDR2 YYNGEE. V dropped 2 bases and J dropped 2; count of bases not matched to a gene: 2. The CDR3 is made up of 15 amino acids.

In nucleotides, the CDR3 is TGTGCCAGCAGCCCACGACTAGCGGGGGACTTCTACAATGAGCAGTTCTTC. Translated: CASSPRLAGDFYNEQFF. This chain connects TRBV9 to TRBJ2-1, with 12 bases matching TRBD2. This CDR3 region has 17 residues. V was pared by 4 bases and J by 3 bases, with 8 bases of the junction left unmatched. Germline values: CDR1 SGDLS, CDR2 YYNGEE.

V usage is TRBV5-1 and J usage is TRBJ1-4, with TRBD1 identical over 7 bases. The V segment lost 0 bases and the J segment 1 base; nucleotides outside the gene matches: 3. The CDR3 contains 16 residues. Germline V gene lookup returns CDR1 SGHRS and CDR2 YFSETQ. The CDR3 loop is CASSLGDRETNEKLFF. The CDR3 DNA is TGCGCCAGCAGCTTGGGCGACAGGGAAACTAATGAAAAACTGTTTTTT.

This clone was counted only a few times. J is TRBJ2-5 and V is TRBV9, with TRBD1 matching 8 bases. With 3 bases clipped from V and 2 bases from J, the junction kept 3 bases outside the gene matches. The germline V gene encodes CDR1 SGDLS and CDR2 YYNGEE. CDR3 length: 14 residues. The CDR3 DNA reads TGTGCCAGCAGCGCCCGGACAGGGCAAGAGACCCAGTACTTC. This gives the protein CASSARTGQETQYF.

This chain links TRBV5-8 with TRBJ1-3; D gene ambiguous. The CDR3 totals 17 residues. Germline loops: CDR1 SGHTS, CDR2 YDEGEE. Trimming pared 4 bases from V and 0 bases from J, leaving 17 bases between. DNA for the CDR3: TGTGCCAGCAGCCATCCTTGGGAGGATCACTCTGGAAACACCATATATTTT. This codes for CASSHPWEDHSGNTIYF.

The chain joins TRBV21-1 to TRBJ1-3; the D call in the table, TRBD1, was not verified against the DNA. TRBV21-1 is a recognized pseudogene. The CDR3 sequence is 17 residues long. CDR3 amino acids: CASSKRPQGAIPNTIYF. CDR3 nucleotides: TGTGCCAGCAGCAAACGCCCACAGGGGGCGATACCAAACACCATATATTTT.

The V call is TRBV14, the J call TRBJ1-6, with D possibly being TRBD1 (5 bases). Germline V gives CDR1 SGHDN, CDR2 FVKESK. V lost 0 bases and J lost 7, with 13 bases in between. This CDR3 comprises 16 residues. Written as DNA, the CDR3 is TGTGCCAGCAGCCAAGACCAGGGATTAGTAAATTCACCCCTCCACTTT. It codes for CASSQDQGLVNSPLHF.

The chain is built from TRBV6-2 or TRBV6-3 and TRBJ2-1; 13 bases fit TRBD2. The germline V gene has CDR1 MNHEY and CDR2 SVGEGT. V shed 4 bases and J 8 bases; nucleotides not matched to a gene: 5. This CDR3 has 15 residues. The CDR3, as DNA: TGTGCCAGCAGTTTGACTAGCGGGAGGAGTGATGAGCAGTTCTTC. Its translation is CASSLTSGRSDEQFF.

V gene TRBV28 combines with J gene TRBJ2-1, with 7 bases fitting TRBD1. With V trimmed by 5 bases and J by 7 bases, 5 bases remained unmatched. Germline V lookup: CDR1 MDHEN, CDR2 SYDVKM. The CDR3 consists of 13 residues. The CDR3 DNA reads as TGTGCCAGCAGTATCCCACAGGGGAATGAGCAGTTCTTC. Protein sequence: CASSIPQGNEQFF.

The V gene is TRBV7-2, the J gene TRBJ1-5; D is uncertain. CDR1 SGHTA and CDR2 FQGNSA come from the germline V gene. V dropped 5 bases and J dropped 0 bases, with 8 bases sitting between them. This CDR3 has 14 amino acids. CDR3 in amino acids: CASSQEASNQPQHF. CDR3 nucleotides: TGTGCCAGCAGCCAGGAGGCTAGCAATCAGCCCCAGCATTTT.

The CDR3 loop reads CASSLRGYGYTF. The CDR3 bases are TGTGCCAGCAGCTTAAGGGGATATGGCTACACCTTC. V is TRBV11-2 and J is TRBJ1-2, with D possibly being TRBD1 (5 bases). The CDR3 loop spans 12 amino acids. Germline V lookup: CDR1 SGHAT, CDR2 FQNNGV. The V gene lost 2 bases and the J gene lost 5 bases, with 6 bases spanning the gap.

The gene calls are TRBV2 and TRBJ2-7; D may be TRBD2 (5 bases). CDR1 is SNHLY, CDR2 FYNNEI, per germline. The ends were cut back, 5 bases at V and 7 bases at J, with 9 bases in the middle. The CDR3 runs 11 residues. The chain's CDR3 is CASSISGEQYF. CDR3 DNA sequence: TGTGCCAGCAGTATAAGCGGTGAGCAGTACTTC. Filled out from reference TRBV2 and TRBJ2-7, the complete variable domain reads EPEVTQTPSHQVTQMGQEVILRCVPISNHLYFYWYRQILGQKVEFLVSFYNNEISEKSEIFDDQFSVERPDGSNFTLKIRSTKLEDSAMYFCASSISGEQYFGPGTRLTVT.